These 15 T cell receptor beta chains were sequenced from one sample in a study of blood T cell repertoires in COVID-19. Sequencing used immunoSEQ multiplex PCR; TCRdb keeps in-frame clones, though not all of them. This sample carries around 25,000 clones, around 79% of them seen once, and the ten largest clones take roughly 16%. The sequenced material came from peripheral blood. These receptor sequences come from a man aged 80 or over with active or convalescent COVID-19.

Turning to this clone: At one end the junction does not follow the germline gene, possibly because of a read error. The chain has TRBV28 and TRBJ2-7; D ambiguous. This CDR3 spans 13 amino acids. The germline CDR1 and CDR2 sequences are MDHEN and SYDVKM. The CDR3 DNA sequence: TGTGCCAGCAGCCAACGGTATACCTACGATCAGTACTTC. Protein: CASSQRYTYDQYF.

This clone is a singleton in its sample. DNA of the CDR3: TGTGCCAGCAGCTTGGGTCCGCAGGGGAATTATGGCTACACCTTC. It is translated as CASSLGPQGNYGYTF. The chain joins TRBV5-6 to TRBJ1-2; D is possibly TRBD1 (6 bases). Trimming took off 0 bases at V and 5 bases at J, with 14 bases between the two ends. Germline CDR1 and CDR2: SGHDT and YYEEEE. The CDR3 runs to 15 residues.

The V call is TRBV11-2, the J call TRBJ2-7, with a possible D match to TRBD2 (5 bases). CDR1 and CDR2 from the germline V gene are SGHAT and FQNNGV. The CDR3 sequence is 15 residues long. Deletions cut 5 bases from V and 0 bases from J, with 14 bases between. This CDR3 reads CASSPQLVSSYEQYF. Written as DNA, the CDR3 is TGTGCCAGCAGCCCCCAACTAGTGAGCTCCTACGAGCAGTACTTC.

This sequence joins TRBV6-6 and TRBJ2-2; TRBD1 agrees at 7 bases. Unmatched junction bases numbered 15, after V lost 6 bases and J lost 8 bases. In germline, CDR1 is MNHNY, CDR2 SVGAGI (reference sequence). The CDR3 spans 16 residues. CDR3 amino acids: CASSHRPGGYKGELFF. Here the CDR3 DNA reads TGTGCCAGCAGCCATCGTCCAGGGGGTTACAAAGGGGAGCTGTTTTTT.

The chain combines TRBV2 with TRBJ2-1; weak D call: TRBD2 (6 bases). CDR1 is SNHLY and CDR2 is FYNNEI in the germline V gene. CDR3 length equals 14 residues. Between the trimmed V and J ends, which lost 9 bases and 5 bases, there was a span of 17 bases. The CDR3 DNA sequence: TGTGCCAGTAAGGGACTCGATCTAAACAATGAGCAGTTCTTC. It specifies CASKGLDLNNEQFF.

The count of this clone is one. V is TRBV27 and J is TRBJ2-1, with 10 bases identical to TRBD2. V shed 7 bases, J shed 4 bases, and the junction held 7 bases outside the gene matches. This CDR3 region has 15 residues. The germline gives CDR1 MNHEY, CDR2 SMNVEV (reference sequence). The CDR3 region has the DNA TGTGCCAGCAAGTCTGGGACTAGCGTTTACAATGAGCAGTTCTTC. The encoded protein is CASKSGTSVYNEQFF.

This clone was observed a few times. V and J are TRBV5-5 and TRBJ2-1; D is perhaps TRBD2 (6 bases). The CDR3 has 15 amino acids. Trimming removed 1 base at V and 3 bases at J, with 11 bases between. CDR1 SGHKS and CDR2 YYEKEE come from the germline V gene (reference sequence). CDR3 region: CASSLKAGNYNEQFF. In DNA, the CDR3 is TGTGCCAGCAGCTTGAAGGCGGGGAACTACAATGAGCAGTTCTTC.

The CDR3 DNA reads as TGTGCCAGCAGCTTAGGGCGGGGGTACGACGCAGATACGCAGTATTTT. Translating gives CASSLGRGYDADTQYF. The V and J genes are TRBV7-3 and TRBJ2-3, with 7 bases fitting TRBD2. The CDR3 length is 16 residues. Germline lookup yields CDR1 SGHTA and CDR2 FQGTGA. With V trimmed by 2 bases and J by 4 bases, 9 bases remained unmatched.

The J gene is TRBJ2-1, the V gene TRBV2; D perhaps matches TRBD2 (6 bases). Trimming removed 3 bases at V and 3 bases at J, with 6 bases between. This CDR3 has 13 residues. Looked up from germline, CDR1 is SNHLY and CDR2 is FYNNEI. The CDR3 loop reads CASSERGYNEQFF. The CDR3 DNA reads TGTGCCAGCAGTGAGCGGGGCTACAATGAGCAGTTCTTC.

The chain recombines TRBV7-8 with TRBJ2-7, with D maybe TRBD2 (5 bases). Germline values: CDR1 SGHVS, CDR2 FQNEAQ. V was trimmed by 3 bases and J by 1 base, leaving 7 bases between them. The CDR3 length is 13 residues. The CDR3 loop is CASSFRTSYEQYF. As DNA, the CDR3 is TGTGCCAGCAGCTTCCGGACTTCCTACGAGCAGTACTTC.

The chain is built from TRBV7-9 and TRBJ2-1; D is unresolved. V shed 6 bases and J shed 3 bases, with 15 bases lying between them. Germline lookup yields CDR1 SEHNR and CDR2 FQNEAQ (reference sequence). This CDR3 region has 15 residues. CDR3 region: CASRSTRVVYNEQFF. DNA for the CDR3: TGTGCCAGCAGGTCTACCCGGGTTGTCTACAATGAGCAGTTCTTC.

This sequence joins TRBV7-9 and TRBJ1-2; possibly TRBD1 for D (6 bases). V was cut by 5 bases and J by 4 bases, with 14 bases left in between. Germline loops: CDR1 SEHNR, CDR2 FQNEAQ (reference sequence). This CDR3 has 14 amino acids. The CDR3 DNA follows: TGTGCCAGCAGCCTAAGAGACAGGAGCTATGGCTACACCTTC. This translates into CASSLRDRSYGYTF.

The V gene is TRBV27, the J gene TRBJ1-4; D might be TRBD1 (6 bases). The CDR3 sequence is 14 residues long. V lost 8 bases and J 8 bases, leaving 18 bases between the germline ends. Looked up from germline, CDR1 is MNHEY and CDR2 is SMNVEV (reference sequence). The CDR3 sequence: CASGLGGAGEKLFF. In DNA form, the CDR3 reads TGTGCCAGCGGGCTGGGGGGGGCTGGGGAAAAACTGTTTTTT.

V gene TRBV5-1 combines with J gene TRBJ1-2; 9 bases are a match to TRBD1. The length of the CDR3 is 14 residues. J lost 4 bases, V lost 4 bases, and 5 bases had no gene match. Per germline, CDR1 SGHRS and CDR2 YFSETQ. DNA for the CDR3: TGCGCCAGCAGCCCGGGACAGGGCACCTATGGCTACACCTTC. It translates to CASSPGQGTYGYTF. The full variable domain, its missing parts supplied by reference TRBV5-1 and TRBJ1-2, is KAGVTQTPRYLIKTRGQQVTLSCSPISGHRSVSWYQQTPGQGLQFLFEYFSETQRNKGNFPGRFSGRQFSNSRSEMNVSTLELGDSALYLCASSPGQGTYGYTFGSGTRLTVV.

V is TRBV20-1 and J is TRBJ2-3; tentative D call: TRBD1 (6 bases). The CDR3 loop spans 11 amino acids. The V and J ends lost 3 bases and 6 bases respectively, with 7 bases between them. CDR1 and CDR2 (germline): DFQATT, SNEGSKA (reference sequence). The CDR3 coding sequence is TGCAGTGCTAGTAGGGGGGATACGCAGTATTTT. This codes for CSASRGDTQYF.